The 9 T cell receptor beta chains below were found in one sample sequenced in a study of blood T cell repertoires in COVID-19. Sequencing was performed with immunoSEQ multiplex PCR; in TCRdb, only in-frame clones are kept and a portion is missing. In the table there are fewer than 300,000 clones, 90% to 95% of which are singletons. Sequencing was done on a sample of peripheral blood. These receptors all come from a woman aged 25 to 45 with COVID-19, enrolled during active disease.

J is TRBJ2-7 and V is TRBV9; a weak D match, TRBD2 (6 bases). The CDR3 contains 12 residues. V dropped 0 bases and J dropped 6 bases, with 7 bases sitting between them. Germline lookup yields CDR1 SGDLS and CDR2 YYNGEE. CDR3 in DNA: TGTGCCAGCAGCGTAGTGGGGGGCGAGCAGTACTTC. Amino acids: CASSVVGGEQYF. Drawing the rest from reference TRBV9 and TRBJ2-7, the complete variable domain is DSGVTQTPKHLITATGQRVTLRCSPRSGDLSVYWYQQSLDQGLQFLIQYYNGEERAKGNILERFSAQQFPDLHSELNLSSLELGDSALYFCASSVVGGEQYFGPGTRLTVT.

This clone is a singleton in its sample. CDR3 in amino acids: CSAREALAEFF. CDR3 bases: TGCAGTGCTAGGGAGGCCCTGGCGGAATTCTTC. The V and J genes are TRBV20-1 and TRBJ2-1; the D gene is possibly TRBD2 (5 bases). This CDR3 is 11 amino acids long. The V gene's germline CDR1 is DFQATT and CDR2 SNEGSKA (reference sequence). Trimming took off 3 bases at V and 16 bases at J, with 16 bases between the two ends.

V usage is TRBV19 and J usage is TRBJ1-2, with D perhaps matching TRBD1 (5 bases). The V gene lost 5 bases and the J gene lost 4 bases, with 20 bases spanning the gap. The CDR3 runs to 16 residues. Germline V gene sequence: CDR1 LNHDA, CDR2 SQIVND (reference sequence). The CDR3, as DNA: TGTGCCAGTAGTCTGTCGGGTGACAGCTTTTTCTATGGCTACACCTTC. Translated: CASSLSGDSFFYGYTF.

J is TRBJ1-6 and V is TRBV6-6, with 7 bases identical to TRBD1. J was trimmed by 9 bases and V by 6 bases; bases with no gene match: 5. This CDR3 comprises 13 residues. Germline assignment: CDR1 MNHNY and CDR2 SVGAGI (reference sequence). The CDR3 bases are TGTGCCAGCAGCCCCGGACAGGCTTCACCCCTCCACTTT. As protein: CASSPGQASPLHF.

The gene calls are TRBV5-1 and TRBJ2-7; the match to TRBD1 covers 9 bases. Germline CDR1 and CDR2: SGHRS and YFSETQ. The CDR3 has 16 residues. V was clipped by 4 bases and J by 4 bases; unmatched bases: 12. This chain's CDR3 is CASSVSGTGSQYEQYF. DNA of the CDR3: TGCGCCAGCAGCGTATCCGGGACAGGGTCACAGTACGAGCAGTACTTC.

The rearrangement joins TRBV5-1 to TRBJ1-1; perhaps TRBD1 as D (5 bases). This CDR3 region has 15 residues. V gave up 0 bases and J gave up 2 bases, with 11 bases separating them. Germline CDR1 reads SGHRS; CDR2 reads YFSETQ. CDR3 sequence reads: CASSLDRGLNTEAFF. The CDR3 bases are TGCGCCAGCAGCTTGGATAGGGGATTAAACACTGAAGCTTTCTTT.

This sequence joins TRBV7-6 and TRBJ2-5; TRBD2 agrees at 16 bases. Per germline, CDR1 SGHVS and CDR2 FNYEAQ. CDR3 size: 17 residues. V was clipped by 3 bases and J by 5 bases; unmatched bases: 6. DNA for the CDR3: TGTGCCAGCAGCTTGCAGGGACTAGCGGGAGGGCAGGAGACCCAGTACTTC. Amino acids: CASSLQGLAGGQETQYF.

The chain employs TRBV11-2 and TRBJ2-7, with 7 bases aligning to TRBD2. V dropped 0 bases and J dropped 4; count of bases not matched to a gene: 6. The CDR3 runs to 15 residues. Germline loops: CDR1 SGHAT, CDR2 FQNNGV. DNA of the CDR3: TGTGCCAGCAGCTTAGATGTGGGAGGGGTATACGAGCAGTACTTC. Its translation is CASSLDVGGVYEQYF.

The genes are TRBV30 and TRBJ2-1; 14 bases align to TRBD2. The CDR3 covers 14 residues. CDR1 GTSNPN and CDR2 SVGIG come from the germline V gene (reference sequence). V shed 2 bases, J shed 8 bases, and the junction held 2 bases outside the gene matches. The CDR3 region has the DNA TGTGCCTGGAGTTCGGGACTAGCGGGAGATGAGCAGTTCTTC. It is translated as CAWSSGLAGDEQFF.